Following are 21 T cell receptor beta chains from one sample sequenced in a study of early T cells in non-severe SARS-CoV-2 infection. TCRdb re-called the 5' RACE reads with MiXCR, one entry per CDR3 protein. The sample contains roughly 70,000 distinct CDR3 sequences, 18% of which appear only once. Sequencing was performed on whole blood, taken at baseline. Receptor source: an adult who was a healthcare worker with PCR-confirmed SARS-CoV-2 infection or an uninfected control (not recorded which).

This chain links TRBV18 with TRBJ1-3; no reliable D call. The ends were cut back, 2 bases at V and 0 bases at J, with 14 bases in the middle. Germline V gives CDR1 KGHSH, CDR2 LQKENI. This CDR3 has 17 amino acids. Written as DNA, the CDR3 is TGTGCCAGCTCACCATCCTTGGCAGGAGCCTCTGGAAACACCATATATTTT. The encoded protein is CASSPSLAGASGNTIYF.

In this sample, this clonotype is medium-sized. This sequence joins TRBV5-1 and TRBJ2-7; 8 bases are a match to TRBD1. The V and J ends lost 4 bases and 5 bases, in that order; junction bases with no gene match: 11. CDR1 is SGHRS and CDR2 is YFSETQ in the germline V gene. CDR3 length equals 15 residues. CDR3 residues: CASSPGGGQAHEQYF. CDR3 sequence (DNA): TGCGCCAGCAGCCCCGGTGGGGGACAGGCGCACGAGCAGTACTTC.

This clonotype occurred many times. The CDR3 here is CSASPGGAVTYEQYF. The DNA of the CDR3 is TGCAGTGCTAGCCCCGGGGGGGCGGTAACCTACGAGCAGTACTTC. This chain connects TRBV20-1 to TRBJ2-7; 8 nucleotides agree with TRBD2. V gave up 3 bases and J gave up 2 bases; unmatched junction bases: 9. CDR1 and CDR2 from the germline V gene are DFQATT and SNEGSKA (reference sequence). The CDR3 is 15 residues long.

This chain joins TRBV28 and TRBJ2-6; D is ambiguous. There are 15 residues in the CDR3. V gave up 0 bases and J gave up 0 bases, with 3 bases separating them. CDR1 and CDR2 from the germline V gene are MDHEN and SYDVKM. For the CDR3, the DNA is TGTGCCAGCAGTTTATGGGACTCTGGGGCCAACGTCCTGACTTTC. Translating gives CASSLWDSGANVLTF.

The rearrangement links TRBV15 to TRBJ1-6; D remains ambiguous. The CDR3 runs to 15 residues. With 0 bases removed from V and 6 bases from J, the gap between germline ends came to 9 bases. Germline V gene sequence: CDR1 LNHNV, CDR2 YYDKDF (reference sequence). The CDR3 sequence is CATSRDSRSNSPLHF. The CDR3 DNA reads TGTGCCACCAGCAGAGATTCGCGGTCTAATTCACCCCTCCACTTT.

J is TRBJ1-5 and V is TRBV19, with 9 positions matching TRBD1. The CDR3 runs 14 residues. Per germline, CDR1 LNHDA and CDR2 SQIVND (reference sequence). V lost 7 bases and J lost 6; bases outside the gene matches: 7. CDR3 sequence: CASTRTGERQPQHF. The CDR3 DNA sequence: TGTGCCAGTACCCGGACAGGGGAACGTCAGCCCCAGCATTTT. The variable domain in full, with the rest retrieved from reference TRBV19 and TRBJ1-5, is DGGITQSPKYLFRKEGQNVTLSCEQNLNHDAMYWYRQDPGQGLRLIYYSQIVNDFQKGDIAEGYSVSREKKESFPLTVTSAQKNPTAFYLCASTRTGERQPQHFGDGTRLSIL.

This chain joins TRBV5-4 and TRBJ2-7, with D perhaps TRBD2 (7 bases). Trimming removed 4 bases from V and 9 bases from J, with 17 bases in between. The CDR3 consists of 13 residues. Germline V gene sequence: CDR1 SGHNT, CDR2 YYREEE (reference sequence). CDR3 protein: CASSQGQTGGQYF. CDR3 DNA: TGTGCCAGCAGCCAGGGACAAACGGGGGGGCAGTACTTC.

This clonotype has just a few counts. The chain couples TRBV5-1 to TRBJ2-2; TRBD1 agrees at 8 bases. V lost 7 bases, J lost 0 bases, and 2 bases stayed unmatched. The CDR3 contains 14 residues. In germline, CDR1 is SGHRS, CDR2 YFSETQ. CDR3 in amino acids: CASAGQANTGELFF. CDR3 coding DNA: TGCGCCAGCGCGGGACAGGCGAACACCGGGGAGCTGTTTTTT.

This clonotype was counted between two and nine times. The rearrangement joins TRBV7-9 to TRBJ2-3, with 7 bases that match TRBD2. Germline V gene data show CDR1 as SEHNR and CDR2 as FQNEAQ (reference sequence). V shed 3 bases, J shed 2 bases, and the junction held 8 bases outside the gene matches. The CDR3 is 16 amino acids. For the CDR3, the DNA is TGTGCCAGCAGCTTTGGCCTAGCGGTCAACACAGATACGCAGTATTTT. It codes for CASSFGLAVNTDTQYF.

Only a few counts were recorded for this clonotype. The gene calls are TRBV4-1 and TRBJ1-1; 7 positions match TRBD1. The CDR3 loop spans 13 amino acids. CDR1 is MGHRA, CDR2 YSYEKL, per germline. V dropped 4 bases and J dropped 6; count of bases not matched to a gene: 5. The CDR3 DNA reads TGCGCCAGCAGCCGTCAGGGGGTAGCTGAAGCTTTCTTT. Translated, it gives CASSRQGVAEAFF.

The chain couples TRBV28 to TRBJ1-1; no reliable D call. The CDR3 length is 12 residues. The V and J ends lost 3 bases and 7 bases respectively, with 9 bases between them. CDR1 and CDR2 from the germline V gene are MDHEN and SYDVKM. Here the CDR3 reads CASSFSDGEAFF. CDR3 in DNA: TGTGCCAGCAGTTTTAGCGACGGTGAAGCTTTCTTT.

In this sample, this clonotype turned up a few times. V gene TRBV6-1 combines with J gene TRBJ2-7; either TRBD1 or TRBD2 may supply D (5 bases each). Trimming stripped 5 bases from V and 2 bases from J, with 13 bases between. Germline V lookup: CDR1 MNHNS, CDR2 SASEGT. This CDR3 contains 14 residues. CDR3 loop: CASSQGTDTYEQYF. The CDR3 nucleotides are TGTGCCAGCAGTCAAGGGACGGATACCTACGAGCAGTACTTC.

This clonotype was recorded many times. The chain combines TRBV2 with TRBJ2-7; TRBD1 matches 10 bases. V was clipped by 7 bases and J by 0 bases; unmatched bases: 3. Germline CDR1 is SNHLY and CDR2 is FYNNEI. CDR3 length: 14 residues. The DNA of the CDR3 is TGTGCCAGCATGCGGACAGGGGGCTCCTACGAGCAGTACTTC. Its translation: CASMRTGGSYEQYF.

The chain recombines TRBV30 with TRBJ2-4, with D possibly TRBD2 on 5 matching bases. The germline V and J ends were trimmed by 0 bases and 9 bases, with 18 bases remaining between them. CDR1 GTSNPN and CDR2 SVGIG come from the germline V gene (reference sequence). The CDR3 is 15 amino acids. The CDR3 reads CAWSVWTAGESIQYF. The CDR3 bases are TGTGCCTGGAGTGTATGGACGGCCGGGGAAAGCATTCAGTACTTC.

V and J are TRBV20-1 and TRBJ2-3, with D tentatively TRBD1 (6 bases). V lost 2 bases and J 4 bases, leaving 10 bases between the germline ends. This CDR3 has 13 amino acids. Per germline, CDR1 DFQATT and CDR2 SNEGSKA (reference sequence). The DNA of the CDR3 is TGCAGTGCTAGAAGACAGGTTTCAGATACGCAGTATTTT. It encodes CSARRQVSDTQYF.

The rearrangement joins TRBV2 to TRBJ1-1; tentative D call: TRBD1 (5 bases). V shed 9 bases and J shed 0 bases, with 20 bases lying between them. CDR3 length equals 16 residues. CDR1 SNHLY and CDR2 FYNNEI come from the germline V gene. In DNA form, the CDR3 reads TGTGCCAGTTCGATTGACAGCCCGACACTGAACACTGAAGCTTTCTTT. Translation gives CASSIDSPTLNTEAFF.

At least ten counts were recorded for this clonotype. CDR3 nucleotides: TGTGCCAGCAGTTCACCCGGAAGCCGGGGCCTTATAGCCAAAAACATTCAGTACTTC. Translating gives CASSSPGSRGLIAKNIQYF. The V gene is TRBV28, the J gene TRBJ2-4; either TRBD1 or TRBD2 may fit D (5 bases each). Germline V CDR1 and CDR2: MDHEN, SYDVKM. Trimming stripped 4 bases from V and 0 bases from J, with 22 bases between. CDR3 length: 19 amino acids.

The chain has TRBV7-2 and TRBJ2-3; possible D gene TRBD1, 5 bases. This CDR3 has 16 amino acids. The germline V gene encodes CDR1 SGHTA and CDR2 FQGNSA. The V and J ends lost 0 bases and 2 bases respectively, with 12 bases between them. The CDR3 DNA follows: TGTGCCAGCAGCTTAGCGAGCCAGGGCCTCACAGATACGCAGTATTTT. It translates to CASSLASQGLTDTQYF.

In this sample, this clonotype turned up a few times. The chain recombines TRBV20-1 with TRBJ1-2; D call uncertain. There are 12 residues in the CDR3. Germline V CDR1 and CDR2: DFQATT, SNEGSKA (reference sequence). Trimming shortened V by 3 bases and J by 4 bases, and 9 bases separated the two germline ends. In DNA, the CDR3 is TGCAGTGCTAGGGCCAGCCCCTATGGCTACACCTTC. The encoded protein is CSARASPYGYTF.

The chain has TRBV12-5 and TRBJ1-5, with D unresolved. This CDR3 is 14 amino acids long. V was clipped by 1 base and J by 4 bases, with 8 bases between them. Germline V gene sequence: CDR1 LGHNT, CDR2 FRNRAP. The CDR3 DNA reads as TGTGCTAGTGGTTTGGACAGACGGAATCAGCCCCAGCATTTT. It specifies CASGLDRRNQPQHF.

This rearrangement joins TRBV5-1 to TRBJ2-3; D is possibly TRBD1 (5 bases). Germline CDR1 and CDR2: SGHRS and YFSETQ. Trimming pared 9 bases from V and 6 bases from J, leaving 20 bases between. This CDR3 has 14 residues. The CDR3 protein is CATSDQGLVDTQYF. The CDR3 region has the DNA TGCGCCACCTCGGACCAGGGCCTCGTCGATACGCAGTATTTT.